The subject of this entry is one T cell receptor (beta chain). What it binds is not known. The CDR3 spans 16 residues. Germline trimming cut 5 bases from V and 0 bases from J; bases unmatched to any gene: 7. The germline CDR1 and CDR2 sequences are SGHVS and FNYEAQ. Expressed TCRB transcripts were sequenced because the entire RNA isolate underwent reverse transcription. Data came from immunoSEQ multiplex PCR; TCRdb stores just in-frame clones and leaves some out. The sample consists of about 160,000 clones, approximately 7.8% of them appearing once. The sample belongs to a study of beta chain features in type 1 diabetes. Whole-study results and caveats: Moderately but significantly shorter TCRB CDR3s were found in Type 1 diabetes patients in all four CD4+ subsets.

The source is a woman aged 35 to 49 with type 1 diabetes. Specimen: central memory CD4+ T cells from blood. V is TRBV7-6 and J is TRBJ2-3, with TRBD2 identical over 8 bases. CDR3 bases: TGTGCCAGCAGCCTATTAGCGGGGACTAGCACAGATACGCAGTATTTT. Its translation: CASSLLAGTSTDTQYF.